This entry features one T cell receptor (beta chain) sequence. The Seattle site enrolled patients during active infection and followed them longitudinally. Trimming shortened V by 4 bases and J by 4 bases, and 11 bases separated the two germline ends. This CDR3 comprises 13 residues. The germline V gene encodes CDR1 SGHRS and CDR2 YFSETQ. The data are from a study of blood T cell repertoires in COVID-19. Looking at the study overall: COVID-19 samples from acute and convalescent phases originated in the United States, Italy and Spain.

As processed by the authors: Scientists estimated how many nucleated cells there were by amplifying reference gene primers. Sequencing used immunoSEQ multiplex PCR; TCRdb keeps in-frame clones, though not all of them. The V and J calls and clone size are taken from that table; D and trimming were inferred from the DNA. The table lists a few hundred thousand clones, about nine tenths of them singletons. This sequence originates from a woman aged 25-40 years with COVID-19, enrolled during active disease. This sequence joins TRBV5-1 and TRBJ2-5, with no clear D. Sequencing was performed on peripheral blood. CDR3 coding DNA: TGCGCCAGCAGCCGAGTAGTTGGAGAGACCCAGTACTTC. It translates to CASSRVVGETQYF.